Listed below are T cell receptor beta chains from one sample, sequenced in a study of early T cells in non-severe SARS-CoV-2 infection. Via MiXCR, TCRdb re-called the 5' RACE reads, giving one row per CDR3 protein. This table holds roughly 99,000 distinct CDR3 sequences, 12% found once. This sample comprised whole blood, obtained at baseline. Receptors were obtained from an adult who was a healthcare worker with PCR-confirmed SARS-CoV-2 infection or an uninfected control (not recorded which). Both conserved end residues are trimmed from each CDR3. Each record gives: V gene, J gene, CDR3 protein.

TRBV18	TRBJ1-5	ASSPGQAALGAQH
TRBV5-6	TRBJ1-1	ASSSRDRVPEAF
TRBV12-3/TRBV12-4	TRBJ1-6	ASSTGQGGSSPLH
TRBV19	TRBJ2-3	ASSARTGTDTQY
TRBV30	TRBJ1-1	ASSGNEAF
TRBV6-2/TRBV6-3	TRBJ1-5	ASSPGSGVGNQPQH
TRBV28	TRBJ2-2	ASSLLGRGNTGELF
TRBV28	TRBJ2-6	ASSFPLGLGANVLT
TRBV18	TRBJ1-2	ASSPPSRGTGEYT
TRBV30	TRBJ2-3	AWSLGTGLAGRQGDTQY
TRBV2	TRBJ2-1	ASSERSTDFNNEQF
TRBV2	TRBJ2-1	ASTEWGSSYNEQF
TRBV20-1	TRBJ2-1	SAELLAGGYSAYNEQF
TRBV20-1	TRBJ1-4	SARKAENEKLF
TRBV10-3	TRBJ1-1	AISVTGMGTEAF
TRBV12-3/TRBV12-4	TRBJ1-5	ASSPMGGYNQPQH
TRBV29-1	TRBJ2-5	SVIGRLQETQY
TRBV12-3/TRBV12-4	TRBJ2-5	ASSPQRTAQETQY
TRBV5-4	TRBJ2-1	ASRRSEGHEQF
TRBV12-3/TRBV12-4	TRBJ2-5	ASSLNRRQETQY
TRBV30	TRBJ1-2	AWRRARGVSYGYT
TRBV7-3	TRBJ1-1	ASSLLAASDTEAF
TRBV5-1	TRBJ2-3	ASSMVPGATDTQY
TRBV6-2/TRBV6-3	TRBJ1-6	ASTLGGYSPLH
TRBV5-1	TRBJ2-7	ASSWPGTYEQY
TRBV2	TRBJ2-3	ASSPPGLVSPTQY
TRBV6-6	TRBJ1-2	ASSYSSGGHGYT